What follows is one TCR beta chain and its context. This entry belongs to a study of blood T cell repertoires in COVID-19. Trimming at V came to 8 bases and at J to 9 bases, leaving 7 bases not matched to a gene. There are 13 residues in the CDR3. Germline assignment: CDR1 LNHDA and CDR2 SQIVND (reference sequence). The table came from immunoSEQ multiplex PCR; TCRdb's copy has only in-frame clones and leaves some out. The table has some 460,000 clones, roughly 87% seen once; the top ten hold roughly 1.8%. Sequenced: PBMCs or T cells enriched from blood (not recorded which). The rearrangement uses TRBV19 and TRBJ1-6, with TRBD1 identical over 7 bases. The clonotype comes from a woman under 30 with acute COVID-19. CDR3 nucleotide sequence: TGTGCCAGTTCACAGGGGTTAGGTTCACCCCTCCACTTT. It translates to CASSQGLGSPLHF.